The present T cell receptor beta chain was sequenced within a study of beta chain features in type 1 diabetes. Findings and limits, study-wide: For Type 1 diabetes patients, all four CD4+ subsets carried TCRB CDR3s that were moderately but significantly shorter. There were fewer insertions and more deletions at the VDJ junctions of type 1 diabetes patients.

This clone was detected once. Its antigen is unknown. The study reverse transcribed the entire isolated RNA, so it sequenced expressed TCRB transcripts. Here immunoSEQ multiplex PCR was the method, and the copy in TCRdb shows in-frame clones only, minus some. Of about 15,000 clones in the sample, about three quarters were seen once. Germline V gives CDR1 GTSNPN, CDR2 SVGIG (reference sequence). Trimming at V came to 4 bases and at J to 3 bases, leaving 5 bases not matched to a gene. The CDR3 totals 15 residues. The sequencing input was Tregs from blood. The clonotype comes from a man aged 25 to 40 with type 1 diabetes. The chain joins TRBV30 to TRBJ2-1; 11 bases agree with TRBD2. CDR3 sequence (DNA): TGTGCCTGGAACCCCGGGACTAGCGGCTACAATGAGCAGTTCTTC. Protein sequence: CAWNPGTSGYNEQFF.